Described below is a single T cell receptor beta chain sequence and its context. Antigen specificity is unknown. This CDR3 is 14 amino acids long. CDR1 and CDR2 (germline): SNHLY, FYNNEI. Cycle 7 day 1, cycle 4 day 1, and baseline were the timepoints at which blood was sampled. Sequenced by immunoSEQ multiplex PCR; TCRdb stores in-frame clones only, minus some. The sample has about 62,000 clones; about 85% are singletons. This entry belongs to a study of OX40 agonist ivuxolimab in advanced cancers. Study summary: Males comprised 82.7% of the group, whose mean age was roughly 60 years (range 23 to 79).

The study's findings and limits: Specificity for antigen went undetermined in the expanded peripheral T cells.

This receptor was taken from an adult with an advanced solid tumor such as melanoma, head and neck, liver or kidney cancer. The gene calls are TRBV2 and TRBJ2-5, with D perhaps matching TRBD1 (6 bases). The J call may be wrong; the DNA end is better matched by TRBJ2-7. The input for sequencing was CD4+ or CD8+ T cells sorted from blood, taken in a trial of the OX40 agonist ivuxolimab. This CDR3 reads CASSVRDNSYEQYF. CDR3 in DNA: TGTGCCAGCAGTGTCCGGGACAACTCCTACGAGCAGTACTTC.